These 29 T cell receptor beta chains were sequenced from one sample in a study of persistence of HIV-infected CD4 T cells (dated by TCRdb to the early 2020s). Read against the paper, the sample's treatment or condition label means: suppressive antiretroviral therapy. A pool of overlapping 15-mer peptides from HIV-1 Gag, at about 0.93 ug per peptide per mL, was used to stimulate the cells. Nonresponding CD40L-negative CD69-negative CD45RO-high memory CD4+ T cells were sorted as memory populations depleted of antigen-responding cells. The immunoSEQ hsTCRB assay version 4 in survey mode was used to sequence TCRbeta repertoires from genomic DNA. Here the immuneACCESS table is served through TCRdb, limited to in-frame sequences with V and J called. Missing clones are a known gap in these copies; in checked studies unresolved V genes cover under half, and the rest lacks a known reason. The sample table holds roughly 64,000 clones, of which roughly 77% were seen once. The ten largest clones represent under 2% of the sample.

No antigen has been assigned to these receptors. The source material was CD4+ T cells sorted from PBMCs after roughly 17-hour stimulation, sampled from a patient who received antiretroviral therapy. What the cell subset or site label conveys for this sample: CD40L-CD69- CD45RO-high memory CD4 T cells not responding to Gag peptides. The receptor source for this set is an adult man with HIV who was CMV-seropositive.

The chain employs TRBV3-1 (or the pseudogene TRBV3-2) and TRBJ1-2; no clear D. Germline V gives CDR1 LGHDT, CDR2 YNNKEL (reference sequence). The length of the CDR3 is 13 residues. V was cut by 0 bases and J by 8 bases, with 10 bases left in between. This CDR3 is CASSQDASGGYTF. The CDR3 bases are TGTGCCAGCAGCCAAGATGCCTCAGGAGGCTACACCTTC.

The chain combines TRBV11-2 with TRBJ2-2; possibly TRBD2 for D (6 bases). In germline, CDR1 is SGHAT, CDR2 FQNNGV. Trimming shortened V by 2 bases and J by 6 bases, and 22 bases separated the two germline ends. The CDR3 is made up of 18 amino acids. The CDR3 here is CASSLPPPAGGRAGELFF. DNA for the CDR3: TGTGCCAGCAGCTTACCCCCCCCGGCCGGGGGTCGAGCCGGGGAGCTGTTTTTT.

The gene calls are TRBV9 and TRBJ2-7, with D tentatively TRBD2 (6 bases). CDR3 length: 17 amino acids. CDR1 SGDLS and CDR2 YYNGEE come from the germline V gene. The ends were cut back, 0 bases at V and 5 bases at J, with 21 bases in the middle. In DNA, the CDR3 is TGTGCCAGCAGCGTAGATGTCGGAACAGGACTACTCAACGAGCAGTACTTC. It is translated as CASSVDVGTGLLNEQYF.

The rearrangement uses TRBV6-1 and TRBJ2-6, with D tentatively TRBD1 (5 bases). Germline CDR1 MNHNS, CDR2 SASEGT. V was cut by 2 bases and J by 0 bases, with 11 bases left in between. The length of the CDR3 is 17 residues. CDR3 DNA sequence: TGTGCCAGCAGTGAAAGGGGCAGCACCTCTGGGGCCAACGTCCTGACTTTC. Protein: CASSERGSTSGANVLTF.

CDR3 sequence: CASTRGAGANVLTF. The CDR3, as DNA: TGTGCCAGCACGAGGGGGGCTGGGGCCAACGTCCTGACTTTC. The rearrangement links TRBV6-5 to TRBJ2-6; the D gene could be TRBD1 or TRBD2 (6 bases each). The V and J ends lost 7 bases and 2 bases respectively, with 9 bases between them. The CDR3 sequence is 14 residues long. Germline V gene sequence: CDR1 MNHEY, CDR2 SVGAGI.

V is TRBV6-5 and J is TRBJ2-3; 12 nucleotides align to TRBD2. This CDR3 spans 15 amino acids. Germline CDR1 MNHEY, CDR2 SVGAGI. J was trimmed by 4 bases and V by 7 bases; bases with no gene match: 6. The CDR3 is CASNPSGGASDTQYF. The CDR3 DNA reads TGTGCCAGCAACCCTAGCGGGGGGGCTTCAGATACGCAGTATTTT.

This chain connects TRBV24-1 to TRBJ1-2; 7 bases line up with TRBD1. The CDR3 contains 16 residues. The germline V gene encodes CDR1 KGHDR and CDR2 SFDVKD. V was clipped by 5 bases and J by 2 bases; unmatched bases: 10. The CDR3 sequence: CATSVLTSGGNYGYTF. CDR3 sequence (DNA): TGTGCCACCAGTGTCCTAACCTCAGGGGGGAACTATGGCTACACCTTC.

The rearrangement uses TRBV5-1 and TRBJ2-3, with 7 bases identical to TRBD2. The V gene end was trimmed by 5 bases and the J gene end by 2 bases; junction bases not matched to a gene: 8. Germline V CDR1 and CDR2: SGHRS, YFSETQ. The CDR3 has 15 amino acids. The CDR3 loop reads CASRLAGDHTDTQYF. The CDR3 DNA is TGCGCCAGCAGACTTGCGGGGGATCACACAGATACGCAGTATTTT.

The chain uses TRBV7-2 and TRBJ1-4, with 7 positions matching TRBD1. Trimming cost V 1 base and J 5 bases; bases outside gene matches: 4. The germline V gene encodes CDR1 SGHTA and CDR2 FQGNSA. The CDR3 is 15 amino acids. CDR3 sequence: CASSLGDSRNEKLFF. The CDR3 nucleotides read TGTGCCAGCAGCTTAGGGGACAGCAGAAATGAAAAACTGTTTTTT.

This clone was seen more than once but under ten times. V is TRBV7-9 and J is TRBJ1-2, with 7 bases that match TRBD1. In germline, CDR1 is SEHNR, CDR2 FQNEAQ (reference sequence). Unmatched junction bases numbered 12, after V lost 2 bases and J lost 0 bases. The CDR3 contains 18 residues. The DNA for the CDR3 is TGTGCCAGCAGCTTAACCCCTGGACAGGCAAGAACTAACTATGGCTACACCTTC. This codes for CASSLTPGQARTNYGYTF.

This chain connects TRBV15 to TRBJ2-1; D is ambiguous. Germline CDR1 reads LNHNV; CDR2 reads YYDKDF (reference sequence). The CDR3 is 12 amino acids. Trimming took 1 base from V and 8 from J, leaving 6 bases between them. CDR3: CATSRARDEQFF. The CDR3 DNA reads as TGTGCCACCAGCAGAGCTCGGGATGAGCAGTTCTTC.

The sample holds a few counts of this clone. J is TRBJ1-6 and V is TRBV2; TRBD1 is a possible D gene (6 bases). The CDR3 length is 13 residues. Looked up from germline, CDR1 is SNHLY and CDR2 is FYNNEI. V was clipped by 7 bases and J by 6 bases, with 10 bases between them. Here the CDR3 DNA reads TGTGCCAGCAACTGGGACACTAATTCACCCCTCCACTTT. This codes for CASNWDTNSPLHF.

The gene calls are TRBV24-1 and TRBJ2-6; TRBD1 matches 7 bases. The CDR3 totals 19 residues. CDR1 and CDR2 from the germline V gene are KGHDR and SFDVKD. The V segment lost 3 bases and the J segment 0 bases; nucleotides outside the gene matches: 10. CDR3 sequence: CATSDARMGQSSGANVLTF. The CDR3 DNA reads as TGTGCCACCAGTGATGCTCGTATGGGACAGAGCTCTGGGGCCAACGTCCTGACTTTC.

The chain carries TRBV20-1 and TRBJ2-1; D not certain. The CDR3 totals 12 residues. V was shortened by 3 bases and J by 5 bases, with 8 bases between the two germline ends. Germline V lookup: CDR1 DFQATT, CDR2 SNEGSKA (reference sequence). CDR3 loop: CSASERDNEQFF. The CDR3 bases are TGCAGTGCTAGTGAGCGAGACAATGAGCAGTTCTTC.

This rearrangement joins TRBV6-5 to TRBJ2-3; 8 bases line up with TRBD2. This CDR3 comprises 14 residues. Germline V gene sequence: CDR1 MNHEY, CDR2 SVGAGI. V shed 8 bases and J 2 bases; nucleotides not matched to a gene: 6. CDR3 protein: CASPAGADTDTQYF. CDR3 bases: TGTGCCAGCCCAGCGGGGGCCGACACAGATACGCAGTATTTT.

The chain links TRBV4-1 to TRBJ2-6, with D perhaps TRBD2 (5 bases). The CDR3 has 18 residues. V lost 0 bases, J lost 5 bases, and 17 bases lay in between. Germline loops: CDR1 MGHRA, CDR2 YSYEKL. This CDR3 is CASSQEAGVRGRANVLTF. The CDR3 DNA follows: TGCGCCAGCAGCCAAGAGGCCGGGGTCCGAGGCAGGGCCAACGTCCTGACTTTC.

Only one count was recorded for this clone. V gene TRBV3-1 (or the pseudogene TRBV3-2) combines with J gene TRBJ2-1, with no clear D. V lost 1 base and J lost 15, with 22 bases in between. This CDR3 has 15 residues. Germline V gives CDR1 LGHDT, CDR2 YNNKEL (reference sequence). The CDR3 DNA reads TGTGCCAGCAGCCAAGGGTCGTTTGAAACCTTAAAGGCGTTCTTC. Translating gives CASSQGSFETLKAFF.

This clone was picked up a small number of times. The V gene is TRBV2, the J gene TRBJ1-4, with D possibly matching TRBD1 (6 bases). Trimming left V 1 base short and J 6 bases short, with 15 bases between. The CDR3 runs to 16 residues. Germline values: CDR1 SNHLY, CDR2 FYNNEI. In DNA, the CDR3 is TGTGCCAGCAGTGAAGAATCGGCAGGGGTGGATGAAAAACTGTTTTTT. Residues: CASSEESAGVDEKLFF.

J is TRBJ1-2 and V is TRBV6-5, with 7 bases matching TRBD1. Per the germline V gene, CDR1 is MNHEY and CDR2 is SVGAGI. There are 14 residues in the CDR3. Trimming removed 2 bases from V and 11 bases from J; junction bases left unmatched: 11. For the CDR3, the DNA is TGTGCCAGCAGTTACGGGGCGACAGGGACTGGTTACACCTTC. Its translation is CASSYGATGTGYTF.

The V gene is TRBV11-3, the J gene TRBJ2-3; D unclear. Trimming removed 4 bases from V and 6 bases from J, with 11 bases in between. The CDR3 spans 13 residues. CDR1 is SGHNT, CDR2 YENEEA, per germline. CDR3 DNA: TGTGCCAGCAGCTCCAACCCGGGTGATACGCAGTATTTT. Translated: CASSSNPGDTQYF.

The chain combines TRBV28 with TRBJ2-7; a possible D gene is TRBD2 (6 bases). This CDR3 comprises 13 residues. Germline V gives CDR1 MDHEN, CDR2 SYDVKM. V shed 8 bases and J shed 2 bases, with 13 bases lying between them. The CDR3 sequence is CASGRKTPYEQYF. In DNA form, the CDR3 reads TGTGCCAGCGGGAGGAAGACCCCCTACGAGCAGTACTTC.

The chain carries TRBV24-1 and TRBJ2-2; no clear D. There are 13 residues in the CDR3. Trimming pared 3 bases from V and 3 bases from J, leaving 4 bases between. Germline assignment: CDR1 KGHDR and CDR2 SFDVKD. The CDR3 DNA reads TGTGCCACCAGTGATAGGTACACCGGGGAGCTGTTTTTT. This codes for CATSDRYTGELFF.

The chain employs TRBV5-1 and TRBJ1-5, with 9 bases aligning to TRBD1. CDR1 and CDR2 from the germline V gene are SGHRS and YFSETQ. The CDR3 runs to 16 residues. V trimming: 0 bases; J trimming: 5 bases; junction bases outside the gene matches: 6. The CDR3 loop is CASSLEGQGGDQPQHF. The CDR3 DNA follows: TGCGCCAGCAGCTTGGAGGGACAGGGAGGGGATCAGCCCCAGCATTTT.

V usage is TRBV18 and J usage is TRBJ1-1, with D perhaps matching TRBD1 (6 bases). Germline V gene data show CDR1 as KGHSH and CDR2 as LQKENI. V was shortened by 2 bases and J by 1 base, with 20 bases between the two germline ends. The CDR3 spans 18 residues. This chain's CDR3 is CASSPVRAGVSRNTEAFF. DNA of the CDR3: TGTGCCAGCTCACCAGTTAGGGCAGGGGTGTCGAGGAACACTGAAGCTTTCTTT.

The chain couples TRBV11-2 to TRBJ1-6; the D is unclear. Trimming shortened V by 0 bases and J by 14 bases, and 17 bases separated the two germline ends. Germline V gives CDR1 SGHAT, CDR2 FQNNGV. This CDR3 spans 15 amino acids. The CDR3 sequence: CASSLDRGVDLALHF. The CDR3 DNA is TGTGCCAGCAGCTTAGATCGTGGGGTCGACCTTGCCCTCCACTTT. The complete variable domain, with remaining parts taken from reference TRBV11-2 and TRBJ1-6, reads EAGVAQSPRYKIIEKRQSVAFWCNPISGHATLYWYQQILGQGPKLLIQFQNNGVVDDSQLPKDRFSAERLKGVDSTLKIQPAKLEDSAVYLCASSLDRGVDLALHFGNGTRLTVT.

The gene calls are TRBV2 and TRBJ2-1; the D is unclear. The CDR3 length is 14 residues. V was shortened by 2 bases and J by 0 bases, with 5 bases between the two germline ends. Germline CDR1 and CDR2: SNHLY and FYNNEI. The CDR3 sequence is CASSELRSYNEQFF. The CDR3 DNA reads TGTGCCAGCAGTGAACTCCGCTCCTACAATGAGCAGTTCTTC.

This chain's CDR3 is CASSLGQGSYEQYF. DNA for the CDR3: TGTGCCAGCAGCCTTGGACAGGGCTCCTACGAGCAGTACTTC. This chain uses TRBV5-4 with TRBJ2-7, with 8 bases identical to TRBD1. CDR3 length: 14 amino acids. V lost 4 bases to trimming and J lost 0 bases; unmatched junction nucleotides: 3. The germline CDR1 and CDR2 sequences are SGHNT and YYREEE (reference sequence).

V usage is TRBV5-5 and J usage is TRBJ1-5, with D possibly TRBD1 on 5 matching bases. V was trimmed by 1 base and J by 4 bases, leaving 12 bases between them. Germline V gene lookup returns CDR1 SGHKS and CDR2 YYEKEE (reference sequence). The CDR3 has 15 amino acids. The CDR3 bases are TGTGCCAGCAGCTTGTGGGACCTCGGGAATCAGCCCCAGCATTTT. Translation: CASSLWDLGNQPQHF.

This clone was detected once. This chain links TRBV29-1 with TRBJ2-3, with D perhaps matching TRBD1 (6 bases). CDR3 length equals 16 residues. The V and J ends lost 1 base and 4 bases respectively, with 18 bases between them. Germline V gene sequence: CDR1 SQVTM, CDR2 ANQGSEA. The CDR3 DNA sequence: TGCAGCGTTGAAGTGGGTGGCAGGGGCGCGGCAGATACGCAGTATTTT. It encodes CSVEVGGRGAADTQYF.